Presented here are 19 T cell receptor beta chains from one specimen sequenced in a study of OX40 agonist ivuxolimab in advanced cancers. Measured with immunoSEQ multiplex PCR; TCRdb has only the in-frame clones, and not every one. The sample consists of some 70,000 clones, 70% to 90% of them appearing once. Specimen: CD4+ or CD8+ T cells sorted from blood, collected in a trial of the OX40 agonist ivuxolimab. Receptors were obtained from an adult with an advanced solid tumor such as melanoma, head and neck, liver or kidney cancer.

This rearrangement joins TRBV7-2 to TRBJ1-3, with a tentative D call TRBD1 (5 bases). V was pared by 1 base and J by 9 bases, with 13 bases between. The germline V gene has CDR1 SGHTA and CDR2 FQGNSA. This CDR3 is 14 amino acids long. CDR3: CASSLDRNIGTIYF. The CDR3 region has the DNA TGTGCCAGCAGCTTAGACAGGAACATAGGCACCATATATTTT.

The J gene is TRBJ1-1, the V gene TRBV27; the D is unclear. The CDR3 length is 14 residues. The germline V and J ends were trimmed by 0 bases and 0 bases, with 5 bases remaining between them. CDR1 MNHEY and CDR2 SMNVEV come from the germline V gene (reference sequence). The CDR3 region has the DNA TGTGCCAGCAGTTTATCGAGGATGAACACTGAAGCTTTCTTT. Protein sequence: CASSLSRMNTEAFF.

V usage is TRBV4-3 and J usage is TRBJ1-2, with a weak D call TRBD1 (5 bases). Trimming shortened V by 4 bases and J by 3 bases, and 15 bases separated the two germline ends. Germline V lookup: CDR1 LGHNA, CDR2 YSLEER. The CDR3 has 15 amino acids. CDR3 residues: CASSPGLGDHYGYTF. The CDR3 DNA reads as TGCGCCAGCAGCCCGGGGTTGGGGGACCACTATGGCTACACCTTC.

To note about this clone: Germline and junction disagree at one end, which may indicate a read error. The chain has TRBV7-3 and TRBJ2-1; 8 positions agree with TRBD2. The CDR3 runs to 13 residues. Germline V CDR1 and CDR2: SGHTA, FQGTGA. DNA for the CDR3: TGTGCCAGCAGCCGCAACGGGGGGGAGACCCCGATCTTC. Translation: CASSRNGGETPIF.

The chain joins TRBV28 to TRBJ2-7; D call uncertain. Germline-derived CDR1 and CDR2 are MDHEN and SYDVKM. The V and J ends lost 3 bases and 3 bases respectively, with 12 bases between them. This CDR3 has 14 residues. The CDR3 here is CASSFDVMVYEQYF. The CDR3 region has the DNA TGTGCCAGCAGTTTCGATGTGATGGTCTACGAGCAGTACTTC.

The V gene is TRBV11-2, the J gene TRBJ1-1, with a weak D call TRBD1 (5 bases). This CDR3 contains 12 residues. Germline loops: CDR1 SGHAT, CDR2 FQNNGV. With 5 bases removed from V and 6 bases from J, the gap between germline ends came to 10 bases. CDR3 DNA sequence: TGTGCCAGCAGCCCTTGGGGCGCTGAAGCTTTCTTT. Amino acid sequence: CASSPWGAEAFF.

The V and J genes are TRBV6-1 and TRBJ1-5; no clear D. This CDR3 spans 13 amino acids. V lost 3 bases and J 2 bases, leaving 5 bases between the germline ends. Germline assignment: CDR1 MNHNS and CDR2 SASEGT. CDR3 bases: TGTGCCAGCAGTGACCTTCGCAATCAGCCCCAGCATTTT. Protein: CASSDLRNQPQHF.

This clone came up once. The rearrangement uses TRBV9 and TRBJ2-1; tentative D call: TRBD1 (6 bases). V dropped 4 bases and J dropped 0 bases, with 20 bases sitting between them. Looked up from germline, CDR1 is SGDLS and CDR2 is YYNGEE. This CDR3 comprises 18 residues. The CDR3 here is CASSLFTAGVSSYNEQFF. For the CDR3, the DNA is TGTGCCAGCAGCCTGTTTACGGCAGGGGTTAGCTCCTACAATGAGCAGTTCTTC.

This rearrangement joins TRBV7-9 to TRBJ2-5; 9 nucleotides match TRBD1. This CDR3 comprises 15 residues. J was trimmed by 1 base and V by 1 base; bases with no gene match: 1. CDR1 is SEHNR, CDR2 FQNEAQ, per germline (reference sequence). CDR3: CASSLDRGLQETQYF. The CDR3 DNA follows: TGTGCCAGCAGCTTAGACAGGGGGCTCCAAGAGACCCAGTACTTC.

The gene calls are TRBV20-1 and TRBJ2-1; the D call may be TRBD1 or TRBD2 (5 bases each). CDR1 is DFQATT, CDR2 SNEGSKA, per germline (reference sequence). The CDR3 is 11 residues long. Trimming left V 5 bases short and J 12 bases short, with 14 bases between. Here the CDR3 DNA reads TGCAGTGCTCCCTGGGGACGCCGGCAGTTCTTC. This sequence encodes CSAPWGRRQFF.

V gene TRBV9 combines with J gene TRBJ2-7; 12 bases match TRBD2. J lost 1 base, V lost 4 bases, and 6 bases had no gene match. Germline-derived CDR1 and CDR2 are SGDLS and YYNGEE. CDR3 length: 16 amino acids. The CDR3 coding sequence is TGTGCCAGCAGCCCAGAGGGACTAGCGGGTTCCTACGAGCAGTACTTC. Amino acid sequence: CASSPEGLAGSYEQYF. The full variable domain, its missing parts supplied by reference TRBV9 and TRBJ2-7, is DSGVTQTPKHLITATGQRVTLRCSPRSGDLSVYWYQQSLDQGLQFLIQYYNGEERAKGNILERFSAQQFPDLHSELNLSSLELGDSALYFCASSPEGLAGSYEQYFGPGTRLTVT.

This clone appeared a few times. The CDR3 is CASSPQGSNQPQHF. CDR3 in DNA: TGTGCCAGCAGCCCCCAGGGGAGCAATCAGCCCCAGCATTTT. The J gene is TRBJ1-5, the V gene TRBV7-2; the D gene is possibly TRBD1 (6 bases). Germline values: CDR1 SGHTA, CDR2 FQGNSA. The CDR3 covers 14 residues. V lost 5 bases to trimming and J lost 1 base, with 9 bases between them.

The gene calls are TRBV9 and TRBJ2-5, with TRBD1 identical over 10 bases. CDR3 length: 17 residues. V gave up 3 bases and J gave up 4 bases; unmatched junction bases: 12. Germline assignment: CDR1 SGDLS and CDR2 YYNGEE. The CDR3 DNA reads TGTGCCAGCAGCGCCCTCTGGGGGACAGGGGAGCGAGAGACCCAGTACTTC. Translated, it gives CASSALWGTGERETQYF.

This chain links TRBV12-5 with TRBJ2-1; no clear D gene. V dropped 8 bases and J dropped 4 bases, with 9 bases sitting between them. This CDR3 has 12 amino acids. Germline CDR1 is LGHNT and CDR2 is FRNRAP. The CDR3 spells CASKDGYNEQFF. The CDR3 DNA follows: TGTGCTAGTAAGGACGGGTACAATGAGCAGTTCTTC.

V and J are TRBV27 and TRBJ2-2; D gene unclear. Trimming left V 6 bases short and J 5 bases short, with 16 bases between. This CDR3 contains 15 residues. The germline CDR1 and CDR2 sequences are MNHEY and SMNVEV (reference sequence). The CDR3 DNA reads as TGTGCCAGCAGAATCGGATATTGGCAGACCGGGGAGCTGTTTTTT. Its translation is CASRIGYWQTGELFF.

This sequence joins TRBV2 and TRBJ1-2; D is unclear. The germline V gene has CDR1 SNHLY and CDR2 FYNNEI. V lost 0 bases and J 8 bases, leaving 10 bases between the germline ends. The CDR3 is 13 amino acids. CDR3 in amino acids: CASSEAASSGYTF. The CDR3 DNA follows: TGTGCCAGCAGTGAAGCAGCCAGCAGCGGCTACACCTTC.

V is TRBV7-2 and J is TRBJ2-3; D ambiguous. V was pared by 3 bases and J by 4 bases, with 11 bases between. The CDR3 runs 14 residues. Germline CDR1 SGHTA, CDR2 FQGNSA. CDR3 loop: CASSFQPTADTQYF. In DNA, the CDR3 is TGTGCCAGCAGCTTCCAGCCGACGGCAGATACGCAGTATTTT.

The CDR3 DNA follows: TGTGCCAGCAGCTTAGGACAGGGACAGCCCCAGCATTTT. It translates to CASSLGQGQPQHF. The genes are TRBV7-9 and TRBJ1-5; 7 positions match TRBD1. Germline CDR1 reads SEHNR; CDR2 reads FQNEAQ (reference sequence). V was pared by 1 base and J by 7 bases, with 1 base of the junction left unmatched. The CDR3 sequence is 13 residues long.

The chain is built from TRBV29-1 and TRBJ2-3, with TRBD1 matching 7 bases. The V gene's germline CDR1 is SQVTM and CDR2 ANQGSEA. CDR3 length: 14 amino acids. J lost 4 bases, V lost 8 bases, and 12 bases had no gene match. For the CDR3, the DNA is TGCAGCTCTTACGAAAAGGGGGCCCCAGATACGCAGTATTTT. It specifies CSSYEKGAPDTQYF.